What follows are 8 T cell receptor beta chains derived from one specimen sequenced in a study of molecular identifiers for immune sequencing clone quantification. TCRdb independently ran MiXCR on the PCR reads; one entry per CDR3 protein. This table has more than 550,000 distinct CDR3 sequences, less than 30% appearing once. Sequencing input: naive CD8+ T cells from blood, with Jurkat cell RNA spiked in. Subset given: FACS-sorted CD8+CD4-CCR7+CD45RA+ naive T cells. The receptors stem from a human donor in good health. Some libraries in this study had Jurkat cell RNA spiked in.

This chain connects TRBV27 to TRBJ2-7; tentatively, D is TRBD2 (6 bases). The ends were cut back, 5 bases at V and 3 bases at J, with 20 bases in the middle. Germline lookup yields CDR1 MNHEY and CDR2 SMNVEV (reference sequence). CDR3 length: 16 residues. The CDR3 reads CASSPVEVSGVYEQYF. The CDR3 DNA is TGTGCCAGCAGTCCGGTTGAGGTGTCGGGGGTCTACGAGCAGTACTTC.

The V gene is TRBV12-3 or TRBV12-4, the J gene TRBJ2-5; D assignment may be TRBD1 or TRBD2 (5 bases each). The CDR3 has 14 amino acids. V lost 3 bases and J 1 base, leaving 9 bases between the germline ends. The CDR3, as DNA: TGTGCCAGCAGTTTCACCGGGGCCCAAGAGACCCAGTACTTC. Translation: CASSFTGAQETQYF.

Regarding this clonotype: An end of the junction does not agree with germline; a read error may underlie this. The genes are TRBV5-1 and TRBJ2-3; weak D call: TRBD2 (6 bases). The CDR3 is 16 residues long. The germline gives CDR1 SGHRS, CDR2 YFSETQ. In DNA, the CDR3 is TGCGCCAGCAGCAGCGGGCCTCGCGACCGCACAGCTCCGCCGTCTTTT. The encoded protein is CASSSGPRDRTAPPSF.

This clonotype was detected ten times or more. The J gene is TRBJ2-2, the V gene TRBV9; the D gene is possibly TRBD2 (5 bases). V lost 0 bases, J lost 1 base, and 19 bases lay in between. The CDR3 has 19 residues. Germline V gene lookup returns CDR1 SGDLS and CDR2 YYNGEE. The DNA for the CDR3 is TGTGCCAGCAGCGTAGCTTTCGGTACAGCGGACTTGAACACCGGGGAGCTGTTTTTT. This sequence encodes CASSVAFGTADLNTGELFF.

The genes are TRBV2 and TRBJ2-7, with D hard to call. Trimming cost V 6 bases and J 6 bases, with 6 bases left between them. CDR1 and CDR2 (germline): SNHLY, FYNNEI. CDR3 length: 10 amino acids. The CDR3 reads CASRGIEQYF. In nucleotides, the CDR3 is TGTGCCAGCAGGGGGATCGAGCAGTACTTC.

As to this clonotype: This may stem from a read error, because a much larger clone lies one nucleotide away. The chain carries TRBV29-1 and TRBJ2-3, with TRBD2 matching 9 bases. J gave up 2 bases and V 2 bases, and 8 bases lay outside the gene matches. CDR1 SQVTM and CDR2 ANQGSEA come from the germline V gene. This CDR3 has 16 amino acids. CDR3 in amino acids: CSVETHSGGATDTQYF. As DNA, the CDR3 is TGCAGCGTTGAAACGCATAGCGGGGGTGCCACAGATACGCAGTATTTT.

This clonotype was observed a few times. The gene calls are TRBV7-6 and TRBJ2-1, with D possibly matching TRBD1 (6 bases). Trimming took 3 bases from V and 4 from J, leaving 10 bases between them. Per the germline V gene, CDR1 is SGHVS and CDR2 is FNYEAQ. There are 14 residues in the CDR3. The CDR3: CASSFLGGYNEQFF. The CDR3 coding sequence is TGTGCCAGCAGCTTTCTAGGGGGTTACAATGAGCAGTTCTTC. The full variable domain, with the rest looked up from reference TRBV7-6 and TRBJ2-1, is GAGVSQSPRYKVTKRGQDVALRCDPISGHVSLYWYRQALGQGPEFLTYFNYEAQQDKSGLPNDRFSAERPEGSISTLTIQRTEQRDSAMYRCASSFLGGYNEQFFGPGTRLTVL.

In this sample, this clonotype turned up once. V usage is TRBV18 and J usage is TRBJ2-3, with 11 bases lining up with TRBD1. Germline CDR1 KGHSH, CDR2 LQKENI. The CDR3 extends over 16 amino acids. V was pared by 0 bases and J by 4 bases, with 3 bases of the junction left unmatched. CDR3 protein: CASSPPWTGGADTQYF. The DNA of the CDR3 is TGTGCCAGCTCACCACCGTGGACAGGGGGCGCAGATACGCAGTATTTT.